This record covers a single TCR beta chain. Its antigen has not been determined. No clone much larger than this one lies a single base away; base qualities are absent. The time point label for this specimen denotes: persistent/refractory GD, antithyroid drugs over 5 years with positive TRAb. For both TCR sequencing and RNA sequencing, RNA was extracted from PBMCs using TRIzol. Graves' disease was diagnosed according to American Thyroid Association guidelines. Recruitment of patients was carried out at an endocrinology department in Xi'an, China. From each patient, 8 to 10 milliliters of peripheral blood was collected into an EDTA anticoagulant tube. PBMCs were isolated by Ficoll Paque Plus density gradient separation without further T cell sorting. An Agilent 2100 Bioanalyzer and agarose gel were used to check RNA quality, while a NanoDrop 2000 measured RNA concentration. Spanning cysteine to phenylalanine, the CDR3 consists of 16 amino acids. The sequence is cut down to CDR3 DNA, 48 bases in frame from base 1. Trimming takes 2 bases off V and 1 base off J; junction bases not matched to a gene: 3. CDR1 and CDR2, per the germline V gene, are MNHEY and SVGEGT.

This sample stems from a study of regulatory T cells in long-lasting Graves disease listed by TCRdb under 2021. Turning to the overall study: Persistent Graves' disease was defined as persistently positive TSH receptor autoantibodies together with antithyroid drug treatment for over 5 years. Persistent Graves' disease patients were compared with newly diagnosed Graves' disease patients by peripheral blood TCR sequencing and RNA sequencing. The study took place in China and was registered as a clinical trial. A total of around 35 samples underwent TCR sequencing, from about 13 patients with persistent Graves' disease and roughly 20 patients with newly diagnosed Graves' disease. In the clinical cohort, patients with persistent Graves' disease had used antithyroid drugs for an average of about 10 years. Study-wide conclusions, independent of this receptor: The authors noted that the small sample size was a limitation that may lower accuracy. Peripheral blood alone was examined, since thyroid tissue, which constituted the primary lesion, could not be accessed. Patients with persistent disease shared more public clonotypes (fewer than 3,000) than newly diagnosed patients did (around 930). Persistent disease showed preferential use of TRBV28, TRBJ1-2 and TRBJ2-5, whereas newly diagnosed disease favored TRBV20-1 and TRBJ2-1. Sequencing and analysis were restricted to the TCR beta chain. Compared with newly diagnosed patients, patients with persistent Graves' disease had lower TCR Shannon entropy and fewer highly expanded clones, which suggests clonal expansion.

Libraries came from multiplex PCR. For sequencing, an Illumina HiSeq 4000 was employed. TCR beta libraries were built with iRepertoire HTBI primers and Arm-PCR amplification of CDR3 regions. Before sequencing, the PCR products went through gel purification. The paper's processing steps were these. Gene usage analysis of CDR3 amino acid clonotypes used the 62 TRBV and around 14 TRBJ segments found across samples. COPE and FqMerger were used to merge filtered high-quality paired reads into contigs. BLAST was used to align contigs to IMGT TRBV, TRBD and TRBJ reference genes, with CDR3 defined following IMGT. Clonotypes above 0.1% frequency were classified as highly expanded clones. Shannon entropy served as the measure of repertoire diversity, while the Gini coefficient captured V-J evenness. A clonotype was considered public if more than one individual shared it. TCRdb cleaned the public reads at Q25 with fastp, built clones with MiXCR and kept in-frame beta chains. CDR3 protein duplicates are merged, each entry listing the most common genes and DNA. TCRdb, not the original authors, processed these V and J calls. Counted in this sample were fewer than 450,000 distinct CDR3 sequences; about a quarter of them appeared once. Roughly 30% of the sample is in the top ten clones.

Here the chain combines TRBV6-2 or TRBV6-3 and TRBJ1-5, with 9 bases aligning to TRBD1. The material sequenced was peripheral blood mononuclear cells (PBMCs), taken when the disease was refractory, from a patient treated with antithyroid drugs. This clonotype originated in a female donor with Graves disease. The encoded CDR3 is CASSYGDRESNQPQHF. The bases are TGTGCCAGCAGTTACGGGGACAGGGAAAGCAATCAGCCCCAGCATTTT.